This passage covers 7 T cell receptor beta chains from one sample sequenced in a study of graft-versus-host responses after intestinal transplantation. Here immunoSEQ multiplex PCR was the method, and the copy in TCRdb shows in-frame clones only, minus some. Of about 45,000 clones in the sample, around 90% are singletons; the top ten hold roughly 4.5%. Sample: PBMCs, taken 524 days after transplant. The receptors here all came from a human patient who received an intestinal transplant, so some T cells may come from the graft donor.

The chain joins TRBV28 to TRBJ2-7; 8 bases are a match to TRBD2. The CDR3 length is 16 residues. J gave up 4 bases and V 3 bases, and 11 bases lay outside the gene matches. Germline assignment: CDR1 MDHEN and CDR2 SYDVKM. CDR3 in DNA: TGTGCCAGCAGTTTCTATCCCCCAGCGGGAGTTTACGAGCAGTACTTC. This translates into CASSFYPPAGVYEQYF.

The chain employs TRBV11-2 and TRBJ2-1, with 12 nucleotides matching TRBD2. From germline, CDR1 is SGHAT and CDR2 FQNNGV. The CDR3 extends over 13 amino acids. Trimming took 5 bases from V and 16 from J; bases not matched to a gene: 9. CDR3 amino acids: CASSPLTSGRQFF. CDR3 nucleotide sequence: TGTGCCAGCAGCCCCTTGACTAGCGGGAGACAATTCTTC.

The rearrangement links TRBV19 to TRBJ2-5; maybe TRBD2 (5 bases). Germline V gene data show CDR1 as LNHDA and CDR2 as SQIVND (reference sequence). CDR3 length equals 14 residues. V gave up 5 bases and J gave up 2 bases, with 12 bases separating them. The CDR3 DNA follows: TGTGCCAGTAGTGGTTCTAGCTGGCAAGAGACCCAGTACTTC. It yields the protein CASSGSSWQETQYF. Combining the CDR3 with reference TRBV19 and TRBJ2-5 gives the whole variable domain DGGITQSPKYLFRKEGQNVTLSCEQNLNHDAMYWYRQDPGQGLRLIYYSQIVNDFQKGDIAEGYSVSREKKESFPLTVTSAQKNPTAFYLCASSGSSWQETQYFGPGTRLLVL.

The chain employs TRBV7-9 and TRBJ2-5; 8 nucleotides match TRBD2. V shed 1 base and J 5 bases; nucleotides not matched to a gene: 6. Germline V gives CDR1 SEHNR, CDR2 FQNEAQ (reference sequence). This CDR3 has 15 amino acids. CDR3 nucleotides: TGTGCCAGCAGCTTAGGGGTAGCGGGAAAGGAGACCCAGTACTTC. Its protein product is CASSLGVAGKETQYF.

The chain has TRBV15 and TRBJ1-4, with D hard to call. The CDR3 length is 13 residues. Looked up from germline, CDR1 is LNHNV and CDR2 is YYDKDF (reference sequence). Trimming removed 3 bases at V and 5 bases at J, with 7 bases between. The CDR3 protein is CATSRHLNEKLFF. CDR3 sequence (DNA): TGTGCCACCAGCAGGCACCTGAATGAAAAACTGTTTTTT.

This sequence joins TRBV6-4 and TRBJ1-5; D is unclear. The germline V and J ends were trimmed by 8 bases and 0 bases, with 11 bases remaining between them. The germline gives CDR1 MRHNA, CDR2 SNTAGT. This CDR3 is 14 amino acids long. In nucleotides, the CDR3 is TGTGCCAGCCTGGGAGAATATAGCAATCAGCCCCAGCATTTT. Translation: CASLGEYSNQPQHF.

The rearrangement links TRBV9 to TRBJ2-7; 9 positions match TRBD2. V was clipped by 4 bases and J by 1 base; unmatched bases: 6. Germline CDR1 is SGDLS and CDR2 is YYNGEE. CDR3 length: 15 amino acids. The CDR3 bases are TGTGCCAGCAGCTCCGGGACTAGCCCGTCCTACGAGCAGTACTTC. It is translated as CASSSGTSPSYEQYF.